These T cell receptor beta chains were read from a single sample in a study of blood T cells in healthy people across ages. TCRdb reprocessed the 5' RACE reads via MiXCR and lists one record per CDR3 protein. This sample has fewer than 1,200,000 distinct CDR3 sequences, with approximately 26% found just once. The same data also contributed to another study, on T cells of mothers and their children.

Specimen: blood. The receptor source for this set is a girl aged 2-9 years in good health. Both conserved end residues are trimmed from each CDR3. Each record gives: V gene, J gene, CDR3 protein.

TRBV29-1	NA	SVEDLGTGGYEQY
TRBV4-2	TRBJ2-5	ASSQGGAGQETQY
TRBV7-2	TRBJ2-7	ASSLAGTGTYEQY
TRBV29-1	TRBJ2-7	SASGTGIEQY
TRBV7-9	TRBJ2-7	ASSSPGTSADYEQY
TRBV25-1	TRBJ1-5	ASSTRPDRESCGQPQH
TRBV29-1	TRBJ1-2	SVDSGTGNYGYT
TRBV29-1	TRBJ2-7	SVEVETSRVGQY
TRBV7-9	NA	ASSPRPNEQF
TRBV4-1	TRBJ2-3	ASSQDRLAMGTDTQY
TRBV6-2/TRBV6-3	TRBJ2-3	ASLQSGYTDTQY
TRBV6-1	TRBJ1-6	ASSPKKGESPLH
TRBV29-1	TRBJ2-1	SEEREGYNEQF
TRBV4-2	TRBJ2-5	ASSQGLAGAETQY
TRBV28	TRBJ2-1	ASSLSPGHNEQF
TRBV11-3	TRBJ2-5	ALSSSGRLKETQY
TRBV7-2	TRBJ2-1	ASSLRGYTN